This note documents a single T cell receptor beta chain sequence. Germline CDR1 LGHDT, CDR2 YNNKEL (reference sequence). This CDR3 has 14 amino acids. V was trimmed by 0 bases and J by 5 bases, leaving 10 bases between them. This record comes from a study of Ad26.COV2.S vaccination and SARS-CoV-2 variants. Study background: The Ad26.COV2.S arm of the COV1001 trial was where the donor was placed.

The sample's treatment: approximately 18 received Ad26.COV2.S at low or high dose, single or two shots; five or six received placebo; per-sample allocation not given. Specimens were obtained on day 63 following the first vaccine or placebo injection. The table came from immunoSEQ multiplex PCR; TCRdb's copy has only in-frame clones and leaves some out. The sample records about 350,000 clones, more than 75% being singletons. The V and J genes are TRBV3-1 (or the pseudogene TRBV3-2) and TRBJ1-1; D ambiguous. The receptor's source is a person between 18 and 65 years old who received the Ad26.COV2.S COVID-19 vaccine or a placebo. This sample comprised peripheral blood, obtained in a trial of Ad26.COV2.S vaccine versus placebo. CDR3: CASSQEGRRTEAFF. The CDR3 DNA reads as TGTGCCAGCAGCCAAGAGGGCAGGAGGACTGAAGCTTTCTTT.